These T cell receptor beta chains were read from a single sample in a study of early T cells in non-severe SARS-CoV-2 infection. A single record per CDR3 protein comes from TCRdb applying MiXCR to the 5' RACE reads. The repertoire holds 40,000 to 45,000 distinct CDR3 sequences, 4.5% to 5% seen once, with approximately 4.8% in the top ten. The sample taken for sequencing was whole blood. Every receptor here comes from an adult who was a healthcare worker with PCR-confirmed SARS-CoV-2 infection or an uninfected control (not recorded which). CDR3s include the opening cysteine and the closing phenylalanine or tryptophan.

j_call v_call cdr3_aa
TRBJ2-3 TRBV7-2 CASSFSGLAQYF
TRBJ2-1 TRBV20-1 CSVQGSYNEQFF
TRBJ2-7 TRBV5-5 CASSGQGDEQYF
TRBJ1-2 TRBV18 CASSRGAQTYGYTF
TRBJ2-1 TRBV19 CASSILAGEDEQFF
TRBJ2-1 TRBV5-6 CASSLEVVSSYNEQFF
TRBJ1-1 TRBV10-2 CASTVGGGSTEAFF
TRBJ1-5 TRBV27 CASSVTGSNQPQHF
TRBJ1-5 TRBV4-1 CASSQEPGGPQHF
TRBJ2-1 TRBV3-1 CASSQERLEGRAQIYNEQFF
TRBJ1-1 TRBV3-1 CASSQAGMNTEAFF
TRBJ1-5 TRBV28 CASSFGTGGNQPQHF
TRBJ2-2 TRBV29-1 CSAKSGSGNTGELFF
TRBJ2-3 TRBV29-1 CSVGTGLKDTQYF
TRBJ2-1 TRBV20-1 CSAPSGRGRNEQFF
TRBJ2-2 TRBV24-1 CATRAQGNTGELFF